This T cell receptor (beta chain) was captured by sequencing in a study of long-term antiretroviral therapy in people with HIV. Study context: The 2015 recommendation for immediate ART came about a decade after the earliest samples. The study's findings and limits: Sampling of blood ran from about 2004 to 2018, and older ART regimens were possibly in use.

Sequencing relied on immunoSEQ assay v3.0, run at survey level. Produced via immunoSEQ multiplex PCR; TCRdb's table is partial and in-frame only. The table has about 28,000 clones, about 95% seen once. HIV-positive participants all received treatment in the United States. As concerns this clone: The target antigen is unknown.

The CDR3 runs 12 residues. Germline V gene lookup returns CDR1 MNHEY and CDR2 SVGAGI. V lost 5 bases to trimming and J lost 11 bases; unmatched junction nucleotides: 6. The sample was unsorted PBMCs, taken 6 to 6.5 years after starting antiretroviral therapy. The chain combines TRBV6-5 with TRBJ2-3; 8 bases line up with TRBD1. The TCR was taken from a man aged 30 to 45 with HIV. This chain's CDR3 is CASSRQGAVQYF. The DNA for the CDR3 is TGTGCCAGCAGTCGCCAGGGGGCGGTGCAGTATTTT.